These 5 T cell receptor beta chains originate from one sample sequenced in a study of shared clonotypes between healthy human individuals. TCRdb's table, derived via immunoSEQ multiplex PCR, lists solely in-frame clones and lacks some. In the table there are around 2,000,000 clones, roughly 94% of which are singletons. Naive CD8 isolation took CD45RO-negative cells positively selected for CCR7 and excluded terminally differentiated effector memory CD45RA+ cells. What was sequenced was naive CD8+ T cells sorted from blood. The receptors were sampled from a man in his late teens or twenties in good health.

The CDR3 nucleotides are TGTGCCAGCAGGGGGACCGCAGATACGCAGTATTTT. Encoded protein: CASRGTADTQYF. The gene calls are TRBV2 and TRBJ2-3; D may match TRBD1 or TRBD2 (5 bases each). CDR3 length: 12 residues. Germline values: CDR1 SNHLY, CDR2 FYNNEI. Trimming pared 6 bases from V and 4 bases from J, leaving 8 bases between.

Remarks on this clone: This sample also contains other DNA sequences that code for the same CDR3. The chain joins TRBV29-1 to TRBJ2-7; 7 nucleotides match TRBD1. Germline V gene data show CDR1 as SQVTM and CDR2 as ANQGSEA. Trimming removed 4 bases from V and 1 base from J; junction bases left unmatched: 4. The CDR3 sequence is 13 residues long. Here the CDR3 DNA reads TGCAGCGTTGGATCAGGGGGTTCCTACGAGCAGTACTTC. This gives the protein CSVGSGGSYEQYF.

This clone came up once. Other DNA variants within this sample encode the same CDR3. The chain combines TRBV11-2 with TRBJ1-3; 11 bases are a match to TRBD1. This CDR3 is 14 amino acids long. From germline, CDR1 is SGHAT and CDR2 FQNNGV. V dropped 5 bases and J dropped 4; count of bases not matched to a gene: 1. CDR3 sequence (DNA): TGTGCCAGCAGCGGACAGGGGGCCGGAAACACCATATATTTT. Translation gives CASSGQGAGNTIYF.

The rearrangement links TRBV5-4 to TRBJ2-1, with D perhaps TRBD1 (6 bases). CDR1 SGHNT and CDR2 YYREEE come from the germline V gene (reference sequence). V was clipped by 7 bases and J by 5 bases, with 10 bases between them. The CDR3 is made up of 12 amino acids. The DNA of the CDR3 is TGTGCCAGCTGGGGGCGGGACAATGAGCAGTTCTTC. It codes for CASWGRDNEQFF.

The chain links TRBV19 to TRBJ2-7, with 9 positions matching TRBD1. The CDR3 totals 15 residues. Germline V gene lookup returns CDR1 LNHDA and CDR2 SQIVND (reference sequence). J lost 4 bases, V lost 7 bases, and 11 bases had no gene match. CDR3 sequence (DNA): TGTGCCAGTACCCCGGGACAGGGTACGGGATACGAGCAGTACTTC. It encodes CASTPGQGTGYEQYF.